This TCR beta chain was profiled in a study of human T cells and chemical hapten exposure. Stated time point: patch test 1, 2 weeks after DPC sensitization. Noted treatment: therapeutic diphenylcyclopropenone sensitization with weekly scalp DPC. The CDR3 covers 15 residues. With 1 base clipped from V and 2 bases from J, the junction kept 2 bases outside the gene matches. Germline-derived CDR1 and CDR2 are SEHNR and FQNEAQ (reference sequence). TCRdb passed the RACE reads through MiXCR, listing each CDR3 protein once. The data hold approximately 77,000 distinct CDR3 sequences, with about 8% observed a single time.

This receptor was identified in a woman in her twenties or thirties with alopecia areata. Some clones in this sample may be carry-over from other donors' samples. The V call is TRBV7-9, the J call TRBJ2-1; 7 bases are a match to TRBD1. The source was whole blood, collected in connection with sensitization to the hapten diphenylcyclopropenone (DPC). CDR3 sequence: CASSLDTGAYNEQFF. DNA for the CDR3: TGTGCCAGCAGCTTAGATACAGGGGCCTACAATGAGCAGTTCTTC.